The clone carrying this T cell receptor beta chain occurred many times. Its antigen is not known. These data are taken from a study of neurological immune-mediated disorders. Regarding the study as a whole: Phylogenetic grouping assigned the repertoires of 18 of 34 multiple sclerosis patients to a single related-CDR3 cluster, which may represent a signature.

The starting material, 2 million PBMCs stored at -80 C, gave rise to the unsorted libraries. J gave up 8 bases and V 0 bases, and 6 bases lay outside the gene matches. CDR3 length: 16 amino acids. Germline V gene data show CDR1 as LGHNA and CDR2 as YSLEER. 5'RACE with 10-nucleotide random UMIs generated the cDNA. Whenever a sequencing run was performed, it yielded over 190 million TCR-beta sequences from 15-18 subjects. TCRdb redid the calling of the 5' RACE reads with MiXCR, one entry per CDR3 protein. The sample lists 90,000 to 150,000 distinct CDR3 sequences; around 3% were seen once. Sequencing was performed on PBMCs. This sequence was found in a woman in her thirties with multiple sclerosis. J is TRBJ2-1 and V is TRBV4-3; 11 nucleotides match TRBD1. The CDR3, as DNA: TGCGCCAGCAGCCAAGATTATAGGACAGGGGGCGATGAGCAGTTCTTC. Its protein product is CASSQDYRTGGDEQFF.